The 3 T cell receptor beta chains below come from one sample, sequenced in a study of cytomegalovirus exposure and HLA in healthy donors. The method was immunoSEQ multiplex PCR; TCRdb's version includes in-frame clones alone and lacks a portion of them. The data show about 170,000 clones, roughly 89% seen once. Specimen: PBMCs. Receptor source: a woman between 18 and 30 years old in good health and CMV-seropositive.

The gene calls are TRBV6-1 and TRBJ1-3; 7 bases map to TRBD1. Germline-derived CDR1 and CDR2 are MNHNS and SASEGT. With 6 bases clipped from V and 0 bases from J, the junction kept 5 bases outside the gene matches. The CDR3 is 15 amino acids. This CDR3 is CASRTGVLSGNTIYF. The DNA of the CDR3 is TGTGCCAGCAGAACAGGGGTCCTCTCTGGAAACACCATATATTTT.

The chain combines TRBV10-3 with TRBJ1-1; possible D gene TRBD1, 6 bases. Germline V lookup: CDR1 ENHRY, CDR2 SYGVKD. The CDR3 has 16 residues. Trimming cost V 0 bases and J 0 bases, with 11 bases left between them. The CDR3 reads CAISESRGGMNTEAFF. In DNA, the CDR3 is TGTGCCATCAGTGAGTCTAGGGGGGGCATGAACACTGAAGCTTTCTTT.

The chain combines TRBV9 with TRBJ2-1; D call uncertain. This CDR3 is 13 amino acids long. Trimming stripped 3 bases from V and 9 bases from J, with 13 bases between. The V gene's germline CDR1 is SGDLS and CDR2 YYNGEE. The CDR3 reads CASSDLVEVEQFF. The CDR3 DNA is TGTGCCAGCAGCGACCTGGTCGAGGTTGAGCAGTTCTTC. Filled out from reference TRBV9 and TRBJ2-1, the complete variable domain reads DSGVTQTPKHLITATGQRVTLRCSPRSGDLSVYWYQQSLDQGLQFLIQYYNGEERAKGNILERFSAQQFPDLHSELNLSSLELGDSALYFCASSDLVEVEQFFGPGTRLTVL.